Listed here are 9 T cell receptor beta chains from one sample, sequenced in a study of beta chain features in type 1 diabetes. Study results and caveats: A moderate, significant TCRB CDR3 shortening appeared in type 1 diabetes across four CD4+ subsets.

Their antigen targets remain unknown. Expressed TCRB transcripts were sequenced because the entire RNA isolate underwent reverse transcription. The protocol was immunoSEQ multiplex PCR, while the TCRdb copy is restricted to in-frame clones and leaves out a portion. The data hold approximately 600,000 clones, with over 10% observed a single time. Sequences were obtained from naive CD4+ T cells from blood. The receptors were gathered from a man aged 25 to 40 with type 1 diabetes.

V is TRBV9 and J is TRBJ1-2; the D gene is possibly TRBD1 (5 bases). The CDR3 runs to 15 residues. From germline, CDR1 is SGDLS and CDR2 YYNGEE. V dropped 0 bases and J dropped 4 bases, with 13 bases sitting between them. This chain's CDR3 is CASSVAGESGYGYTF. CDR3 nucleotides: TGTGCCAGCAGCGTAGCGGGGGAGTCGGGCTATGGCTACACCTTC. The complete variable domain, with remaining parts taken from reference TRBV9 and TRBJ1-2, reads DSGVTQTPKHLITATGQRVTLRCSPRSGDLSVYWYQQSLDQGLQFLIQYYNGEERAKGNILERFSAQQFPDLHSELNLSSLELGDSALYFCASSVAGESGYGYTFGSGTRLTVV.

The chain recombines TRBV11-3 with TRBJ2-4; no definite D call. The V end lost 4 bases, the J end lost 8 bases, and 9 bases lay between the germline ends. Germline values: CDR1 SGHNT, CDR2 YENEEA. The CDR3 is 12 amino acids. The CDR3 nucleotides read TGTGCCAGCAGCTGGTTTGGGGACATTCAGTACTTC. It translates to CASSWFGDIQYF. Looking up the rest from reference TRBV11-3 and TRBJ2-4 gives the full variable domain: EAGVVQSPRYKIIEKKQPVAFWCNPISGHNTLYWYLQNLGQGPELLIRYENEEAVDDSQLPKDRFSAERLKGVDSTLKIQPAELGDSAVYLCASSWFGDIQYFGAGTRLSVL.

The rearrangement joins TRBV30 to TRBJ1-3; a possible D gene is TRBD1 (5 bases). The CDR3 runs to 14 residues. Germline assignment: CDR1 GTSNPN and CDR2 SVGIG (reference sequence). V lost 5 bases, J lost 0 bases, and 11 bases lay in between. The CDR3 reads CAWERDYSGNTIYF. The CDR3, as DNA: TGTGCCTGGGAACGGGACTACTCTGGAAACACCATATATTTT.

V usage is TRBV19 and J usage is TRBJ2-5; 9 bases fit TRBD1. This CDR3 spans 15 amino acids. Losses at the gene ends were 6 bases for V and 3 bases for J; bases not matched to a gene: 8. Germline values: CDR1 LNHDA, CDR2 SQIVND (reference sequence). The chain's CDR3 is CASRPQGQGKETQYF. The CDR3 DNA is TGTGCCAGTAGACCTCAGGGACAGGGAAAAGAGACCCAGTACTTC.

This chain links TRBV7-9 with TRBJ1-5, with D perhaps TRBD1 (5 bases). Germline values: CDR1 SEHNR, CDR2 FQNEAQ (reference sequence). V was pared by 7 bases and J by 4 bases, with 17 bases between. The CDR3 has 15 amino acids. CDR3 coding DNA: TGTGCCAGCACCTACTTTGACGGGGGGAATCAGCCCCAGCATTTT. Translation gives CASTYFDGGNQPQHF.

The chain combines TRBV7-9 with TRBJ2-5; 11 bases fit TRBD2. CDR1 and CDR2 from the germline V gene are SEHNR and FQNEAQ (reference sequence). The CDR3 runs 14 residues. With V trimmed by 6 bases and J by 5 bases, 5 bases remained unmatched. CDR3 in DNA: TGTGCCAGCAGACTAGCGGGGGCTGGGGAGACCCAGTACTTC. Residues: CASRLAGAGETQYF.

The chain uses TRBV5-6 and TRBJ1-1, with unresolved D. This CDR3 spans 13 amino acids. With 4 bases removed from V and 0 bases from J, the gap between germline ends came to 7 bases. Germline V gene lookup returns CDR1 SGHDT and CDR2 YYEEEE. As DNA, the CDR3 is TGTGCCAGCAGCCCCCGCATGAACACTGAAGCTTTCTTT. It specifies CASSPRMNTEAFF. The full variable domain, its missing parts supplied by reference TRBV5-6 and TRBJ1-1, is DAGVTQSPTHLIKTRGQQVTLRCSPKSGHDTVSWYQQALGQGPQFIFQYYEEEERQRGNFPDRFSGHQFPNYSSELNVNALLLGDSALYLCASSPRMNTEAFFGQGTRLTVV.

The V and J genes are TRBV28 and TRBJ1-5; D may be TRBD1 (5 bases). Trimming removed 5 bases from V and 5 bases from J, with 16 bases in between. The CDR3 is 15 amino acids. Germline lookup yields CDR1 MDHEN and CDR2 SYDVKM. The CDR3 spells CASSPYRGEDQPQHF. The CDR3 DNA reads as TGTGCCAGCAGTCCTTACCGGGGGGAGGATCAGCCCCAGCATTTT. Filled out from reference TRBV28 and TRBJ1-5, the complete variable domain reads DVKVTQSSRYLVKRTGEKVFLECVQDMDHENMFWYRQDPGLGLRLIYFSYDVKMKEKGDIPEGYSVSREKKERFSLILESASTNQTSMYLCASSPYRGEDQPQHFGDGTRLSIL.

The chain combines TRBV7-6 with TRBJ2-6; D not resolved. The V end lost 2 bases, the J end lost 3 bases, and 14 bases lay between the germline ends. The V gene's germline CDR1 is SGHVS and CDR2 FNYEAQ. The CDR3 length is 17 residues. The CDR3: CASSLSVKGIGANVLTF. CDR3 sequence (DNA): TGTGCCAGCAGCTTAAGTGTTAAGGGTATTGGGGCCAACGTCCTGACTTTC.